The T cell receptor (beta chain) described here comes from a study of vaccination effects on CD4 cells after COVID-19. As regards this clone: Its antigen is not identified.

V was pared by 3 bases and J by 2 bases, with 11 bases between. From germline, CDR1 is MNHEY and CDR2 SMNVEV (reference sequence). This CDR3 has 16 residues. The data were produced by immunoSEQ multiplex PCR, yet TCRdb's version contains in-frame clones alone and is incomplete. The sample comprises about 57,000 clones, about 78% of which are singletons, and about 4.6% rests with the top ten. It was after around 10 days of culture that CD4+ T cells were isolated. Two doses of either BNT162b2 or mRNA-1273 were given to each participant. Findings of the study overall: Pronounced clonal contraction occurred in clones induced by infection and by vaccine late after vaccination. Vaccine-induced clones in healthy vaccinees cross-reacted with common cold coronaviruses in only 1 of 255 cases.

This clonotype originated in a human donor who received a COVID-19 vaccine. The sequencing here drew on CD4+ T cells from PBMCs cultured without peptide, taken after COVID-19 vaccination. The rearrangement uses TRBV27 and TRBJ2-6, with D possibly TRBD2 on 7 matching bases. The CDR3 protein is CASSFSGGAGANVLTF. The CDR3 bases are TGTGCCAGCAGTTTCTCGGGGGGCGCTGGGGCCAACGTCCTGACTTTC.